The sample holds many counts of the clone carrying this T cell receptor beta chain. Its specificity is not known. Library preparation for TCR beta used quantitative 5'-RACE with molecular barcodes. TCRdb fed the 5' RACE reads into MiXCR, producing one record per CDR3 protein. Here the sample spans around 540,000 distinct CDR3 sequences, approximately 12% being singletons. The data derive from a study of CD8 T cells in ankylosing spondylitis. General observations from the study: Disease-associated clones were CD8+ and fairly uncommon in peripheral blood. Seemingly characteristic of ankylosing spondylitis blood was a TCR beta motif consisting of about 8 highly homologous variants.

CDR3 length equals 15 residues. The V and J ends lost 6 bases and 0 bases respectively, with 12 bases between them. The specimen sequenced was blood, either unsorted or a sorted T cell fraction (not recorded which). The rearrangement links TRBV12-3 or TRBV12-4 to TRBJ2-4; D is uncertain. This sequence originates from a male donor with ankylosing spondylitis. CDR3 nucleotides: TGTGCCAGCAGCCCGACCGTCTTAGCCAAAAACATTCAGTACTTC. The encoded protein is CASSPTVLAKNIQYF.